This TCR beta chain was sequenced for a study of T cell responses to AZD1222 COVID-19 vaccine. Assay used: immunoSEQ multiplex PCR; TCRdb lists only in-frame clones, some missing. The sample lists some 200,000 clones, approximately 94% occurring once. The CDR3 runs 13 residues. The germline V gene has CDR1 MRHNA and CDR2 SNTAGT. The V gene end was trimmed by 9 bases and the J gene end by 7 bases; junction bases not matched to a gene: 8. The V gene is TRBV6-4, the J gene TRBJ2-2; TRBD1 agrees at 7 bases. This receptor was taken from an adult who received the MenACWY meningococcal vaccine as a control. This sample comprised peripheral blood, obtained 28 days after the second dose of the MenACWY control vaccine. The CDR3 bases are TGTGCCAGTAACAGGGGATTGGGCGGGGAGCTGTTTTTT. Translation gives CASNRGLGGELFF.